The present entry profiles one T cell receptor (beta chain) with its context. The clone's antigen remains unknown. Within one base of it there is no much larger clone, and no base qualities were kept. From a lookup of the germline V gene, CDR1 and CDR2 are SGHTA and FQGTGA. Spanning cysteine to phenylalanine, the CDR3 consists of 13 amino acids. Only the CDR3 DNA stays, 39 bases, in frame from base 1. V sheds 5 bases and J sheds 1 base, leaving 5 bases between their ends. TCRbeta CDR3 regions were amplified from genomic DNA by means of the immunoSEQ Assay, a bias-controlled multiplex PCR. The authors' pipeline ran thus. The number of nucleated cells in each sample was estimated by amplification of reference gene primers within the assay. To quantify the absolute abundance of each unique TCRbeta CDR3 rearrangement, sequence reads were collapsed and filtered. For each sample, productive Simpson clonality was calculated as the square root of Simpson's diversity index over productive rearrangements. Sourced from immuneACCESS, this table was stored by TCRdb with only in-frame sequences that have V and J called. A share of the clones is absent; for the studies checked, an unresolved V gene accounts for under half, and the remainder has no known explanation. V and J calls and clone size are copied from that table; D and trimming were computed from the DNA. The sample table shows some 270,000 clones, and around 83% are seen once. The ten largest clonotypes hold about 6.2% of the sample.

Participants in the prospective study were aged about 18 to 90 years, lived in 20 to 30 United States geographic areas, and enrolled through a virtual design. Cohort assignment in the prospective study relied on participant-reported clinical history from a screening survey and a study questionnaire. Exposed participants were defined as having been in contact with someone with a PCR-confirmed or clinician-diagnosed COVID-19 case within 2 weeks of study entry. Mobile phlebotomists in the prospective study collected whole blood, serum and a nasopharyngeal or oropharyngeal swab from every participant. Additional blood draws and questionnaires over an approximately two-month period could optionally be provided by prospective study participants. Prospective study blood samples were shipped either frozen or at room temperature before DNA extraction. These data belong to a study of blood T cell repertoires in COVID-19 (dated by TCRdb to the early 2020s). Study-level background: The collaborator samples originated in the United States, Italy and Spain and spanned the acute and convalescent phases of COVID-19. The prospective study material was composed of cDNA or gDNA derived from T cells, B-cell-depleted T cells, or PBMCs. Deeply sampled blood TCRbeta repertoires from subjects exposed to, actively infected with, or recovered from COVID-19 were included in the dataset. A freely available public database, intended as a resource for researchers studying the immune response to SARS-CoV-2, is where the repertoires were released. The samples were drawn from the first 160 participants of the ongoing ImmuneRACE study and from about 1,200 subjects provided by 6 global collaborators. A de-identified subject ID, COVID-19 status, age in years and sex were almost always included in the sample metadata. Where available, HLA class I and class II types were taken from metadata supplied by the sample provider and were not determined by assay-based typing. Here is what the overall study found, with its caveats: The amount of clinical and demographic metadata varied by source and participant and was provided uncurated.

The sample consisted of PBMCs or T cells enriched from blood (not recorded which). The V and J segments used are TRBV7-3 and TRBJ2-2; confidence is insufficient to name the D gene. This sequence was found in a woman aged 45 to 65 who had been exposed to COVID-19. The CDR3 loop reads CASSPQNTGELFF. The nucleotides are TGTGCCAGCAGCCCACAGAACACCGGGGAGCTGTTTTTT.